The rows below give T cell receptor beta chains drawn from one sample of a study of shared clonotypes between healthy human individuals. Profiling relied on immunoSEQ multiplex PCR, and the TCRdb table lists in-frame clones only, not all of them. The sample carries about 490,000 clones, 60% to 85% recorded once. The sequencing sample was made of PBMCs. The receptors were sampled from a woman aged 40 to 49 in good health. Some clones in this sample may be carry-over from other donors' samples. Both conserved end residues are part of each CDR3. A D gene is named only where the DNA matches it firmly. Size values are once, few and many counts, or a class for expanded clones, and some rows have none.

v_gene: TRBV20-1; abundance: NA; d_gene: NA; j_gene: TRBJ2-5; CDR3nt: TGCAGTGCTAGAGTGTCAGAGACCCAGTACTTC; CDR3aa: CSARVSETQYF
v_gene: TRBV28; abundance: once; d_gene: NA; j_gene: TRBJ1-2; CDR3nt: TGTGCCAGCAGTTTAGTTCAGGGATACAACTATGGCTACACCTTC; CDR3aa: CASSLVQGYNYGYTF
v_gene: TRBV28; abundance: few; d_gene: NA; j_gene: TRBJ2-1; CDR3nt: TGTGCCAGCAGTAACGGGGACCCCTACAATGAGCAGTTCTTC; CDR3aa: CASSNGDPYNEQFF
v_gene: TRBV30; abundance: NA; d_gene: NA; j_gene: TRBJ2-1; CDR3nt: TGTGCCTGGAGAAAACAGGGAATGAACAATGAGCAGTTCTTC; CDR3aa: CAWRKQGMNNEQFF
v_gene: TRBV30; abundance: NA; d_gene: NA; j_gene: TRBJ2-5; CDR3nt: TGTGCCCGCGCGGACGGGATGCAAGAGACCCAGTACTTC; CDR3aa: CARADGMQETQYF
v_gene: TRBV5-1; abundance: NA; d_gene: TRBD1; j_gene: TRBJ1-2; CDR3nt: TGCGCCAGCAGCCTTAGACAGGGGGCGAACTATGGCTACACCTTC; CDR3aa: CASSLRQGANYGYTF
v_gene: TRBV5-1; abundance: NA; d_gene: TRBD1; j_gene: TRBJ2-7; CDR3nt: TGCGCCAGCAGAGTTCGGACTCAGGGGGCCAGCTCCTACGAGCAGTACTTC; CDR3aa: CASRVRTQGASSYEQYF
v_gene: TRBV27; abundance: few; d_gene: TRBD1; j_gene: TRBJ2-7; CDR3nt: TGTGCCAGCAGTTCGACCCCCGGGACAGGGGGCGAGCAGTACTTC; CDR3aa: CASSSTPGTGGEQYF
v_gene: TRBV6-4; abundance: few; d_gene: TRBD2; j_gene: TRBJ2-3; CDR3nt: TGTGCCAGCAGTGAAGAAGCGGGAGAGGGTTCTTATACGCAGTATTTT; CDR3aa: CASSEEAGEGSYTQYF
v_gene: TRBV7-9; abundance: once; d_gene: NA; j_gene: TRBJ1-6; CDR3nt: TGTGCCAGCAGCTTGGACAATAATTCACCCCTCCACTTT; CDR3aa: CASSLDNNSPLHF
v_gene: TRBV7-2; abundance: NA; d_gene: NA; j_gene: TRBJ1-1; CDR3nt: TGTGCCAGCAGCTTAGGGTTTTGGACTGAAGCTTTCTTT; CDR3aa: CASSLGFWTEAFF
v_gene: TRBV7-9; abundance: NA; d_gene: NA; j_gene: TRBJ1-4; CDR3nt: TGTGCCAGCAGACCAAACAGAGGGCGTAATGAAAAACTGTTTTTT; CDR3aa: CASRPNRGRNEKLFF
v_gene: TRBV6-1; abundance: NA; d_gene: TRBD1; j_gene: TRBJ2-7; CDR3nt: TGTGCCACTAGACAGGGCTACGAGCAGTACTTC; CDR3aa: CATRQGYEQYF
v_gene: TRBV5-1; abundance: NA; d_gene: TRBD2; j_gene: TRBJ2-1; CDR3nt: TGCGCCAGCAGAGCTGTAGCGGGAGGGCCCCACAATGAGCAGTTCTTC; CDR3aa: CASRAVAGGPHNEQFF
v_gene: TRBV10-3; abundance: NA; d_gene: TRBD2; j_gene: TRBJ2-1; CDR3nt: TGTGCCATCAGTGACCTGACTAGCGGGAGGCCACTGAGCTCCTACAATGAGCAGTTCTTC; CDR3aa: CAISDLTSGRPLSSYNEQFF
v_gene: TRBV28; abundance: NA; d_gene: TRBD2; j_gene: TRBJ2-1; CDR3nt: TGTGCCAGCACACCGGAACTAGCGGGAGGGAGGGGCAATGAGCAGTTCTTC; CDR3aa: CASTPELAGGRGNEQFF
v_gene: TRBV2; abundance: NA; d_gene: TRBD1; j_gene: TRBJ1-2; CDR3nt: TGTGCCAGCAGGGACCTACAGGGGAACGCTGGCTACACCTTC; CDR3aa: CASRDLQGNAGYTF
v_gene: TRBV7-2; abundance: many; d_gene: NA; j_gene: TRBJ2-1; CDR3nt: TGTGCCAGCAGCTCCTTAACTTGGGAGCAGTTCTTC; CDR3aa: CASSSLTWEQFF
v_gene: TRBV5-1; abundance: NA; d_gene: TRBD2; j_gene: TRBJ2-7; CDR3nt: TGCGCCAGCAGCGTGCGGACTAGCGGGCTCTACGAGCAGTACTTC; CDR3aa: CASSVRTSGLYEQYF
v_gene: TRBV28; abundance: NA; d_gene: NA; j_gene: TRBJ1-6; CDR3nt: TGTGCCAGCAGTGCATGGTACTATAATTCACCCCTCCACTTT; CDR3aa: CASSAWYYNSPLHF
v_gene: TRBV27; abundance: NA; d_gene: TRBD1; j_gene: TRBJ1-4; CDR3nt: TGTGCCAGCAGCCGACAGGGGGCACAGGAAAAACTGTTTTTT; CDR3aa: CASSRQGAQEKLFF
v_gene: TRBV11-2; abundance: NA; d_gene: NA; j_gene: TRBJ2-3; CDR3nt: TGTGCCAGCAGCTTAGAGGGGGGGCGCACAGATACGCAGTATTTT; CDR3aa: CASSLEGGRTDTQYF
v_gene: TRBV7-2; abundance: few; d_gene: NA; j_gene: TRBJ1-1; CDR3nt: TGTGCCAGCAGCTTACAGACGAACACTGAAGCTTTCTTT; CDR3aa: CASSLQTNTEAFF
v_gene: TRBV4-1; abundance: NA; d_gene: TRBD2; j_gene: TRBJ2-5; CDR3nt: TGCGCCAGCAGCCAAGACGGTAGCGGGGGGGGCGAGACCCAGTACTTC; CDR3aa: CASSQDGSGGGETQYF
v_gene: TRBV28; abundance: once; d_gene: NA; j_gene: TRBJ2-1; CDR3nt: TGTGCCAGCAGTTTAAAACGCCTAGCGAGGGACAATGAGCAGTTCTTC; CDR3aa: CASSLKRLARDNEQFF
v_gene: TRBV5-1; abundance: NA; d_gene: TRBD2; j_gene: TRBJ2-1; CDR3nt: TGCGCCAGCAGGTTGGCACTAGCGGGAACCTACAATGAGCAGTTCTTC; CDR3aa: CASRLALAGTYNEQFF
v_gene: TRBV19; abundance: NA; d_gene: NA; j_gene: TRBJ2-7; CDR3nt: TGTGCCAGTAGTATATACTTCCAGGGGCCCTACGAGCAGTACTTC; CDR3aa: CASSIYFQGPYEQYF
v_gene: TRBV7-2; abundance: NA; d_gene: TRBD1; j_gene: TRBJ1-2; CDR3nt: TGTGCCAGCAGCTTAATTAGGACAGGGGGCCCAGGAGGCTACACCTTC; CDR3aa: CASSLIRTGGPGGYTF
v_gene: TRBV5-1; abundance: NA; d_gene: NA; j_gene: TRBJ2-2; CDR3nt: TGCGCCAGCAGCTCCTCCGCGAACACCGGGGAGCTGTTTTTT; CDR3aa: CASSSSANTGELFF
v_gene: TRBV28; abundance: NA; d_gene: NA; j_gene: TRBJ1-2; CDR3nt: TGTGCCAGCAGTTCGCCGGGACGGCCGACCGTCGGTGGCTACACCTTC; CDR3aa: CASSSPGRPTVGGYTF
v_gene: TRBV6-1; abundance: NA; d_gene: NA; j_gene: TRBJ1-5; CDR3nt: TGTGCCAGCAGTGAAACCCCCCTATTAGTCAGCAGGAGCAATCAGCCCCAGCATTTT; CDR3aa: CASSETPLLVSRSNQPQHF
v_gene: TRBV28; abundance: NA; d_gene: NA; j_gene: TRBJ1-5; CDR3nt: TGTGCCAGCAGTTCAACAGGGCCCAATCAGCCCCAGCATTTT; CDR3aa: CASSSTGPNQPQHF